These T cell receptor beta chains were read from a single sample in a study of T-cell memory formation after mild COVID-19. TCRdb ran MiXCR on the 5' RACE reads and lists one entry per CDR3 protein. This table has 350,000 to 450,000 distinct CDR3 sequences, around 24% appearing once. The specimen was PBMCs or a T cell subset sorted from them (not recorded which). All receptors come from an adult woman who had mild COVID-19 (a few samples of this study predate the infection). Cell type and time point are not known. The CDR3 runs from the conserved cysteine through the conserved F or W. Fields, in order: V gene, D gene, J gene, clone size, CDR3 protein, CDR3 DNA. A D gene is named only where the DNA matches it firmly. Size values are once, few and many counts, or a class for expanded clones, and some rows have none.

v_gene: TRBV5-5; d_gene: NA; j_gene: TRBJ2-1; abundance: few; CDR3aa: CASSLEELPSSYNEQFF; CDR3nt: TGTGCCAGCAGCTTGGAGGAGCTACCAAGCTCCTACAATGAGCAGTTCTTC
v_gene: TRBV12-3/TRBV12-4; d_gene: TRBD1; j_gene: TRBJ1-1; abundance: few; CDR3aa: CASSLTGGLNTEAFF; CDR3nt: TGTGCCAGCAGTCTAACAGGGGGATTGAACACTGAAGCTTTCTTT
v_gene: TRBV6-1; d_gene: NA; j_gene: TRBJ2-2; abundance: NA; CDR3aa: CASMDPWGELFF; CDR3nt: TGTGCCAGCATGGACCCCTGGGGGGAGCTGTTTTTT
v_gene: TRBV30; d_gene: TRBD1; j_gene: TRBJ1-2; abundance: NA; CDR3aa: CAWRRQGGSYYGYTF; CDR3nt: TGTGCCTGGAGAAGGCAGGGGGGATCCTACTATGGCTACACCTTC
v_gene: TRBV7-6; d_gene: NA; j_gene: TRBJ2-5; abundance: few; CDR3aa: CASSLVSQARETQYF; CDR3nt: TGTGCCAGCAGCTTAGTTTCTCAGGCAAGAGAGACCCAGTACTTC
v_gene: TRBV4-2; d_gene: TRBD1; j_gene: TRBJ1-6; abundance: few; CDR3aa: CASSQGQGSSPLHF; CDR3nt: TGTGCCAGCAGCCAAGGACAGGGTAGTTCACCCCTCCACTTT
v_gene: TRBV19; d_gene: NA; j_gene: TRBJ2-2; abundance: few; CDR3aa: CASAQGWEAGELFF; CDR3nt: TGTGCCAGTGCTCAGGGGTGGGAGGCCGGGGAGCTGTTTTTT
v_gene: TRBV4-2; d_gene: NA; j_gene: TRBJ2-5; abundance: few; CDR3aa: CASSQDGGRGETQYF; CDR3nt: TGTGCCAGCAGCCAAGACGGGGGCAGGGGAGAGACCCAGTACTTC
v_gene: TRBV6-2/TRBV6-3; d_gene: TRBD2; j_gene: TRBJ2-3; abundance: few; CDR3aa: CASSWTSGISDTQYF; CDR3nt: TGTGCCAGCAGTTGGACTAGCGGGATCTCAGATACGCAGTATTTT
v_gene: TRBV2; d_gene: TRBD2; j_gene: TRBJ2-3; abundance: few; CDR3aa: CASSEASGVTDTQYF; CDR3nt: TGTGCCAGCAGTGAAGCGAGCGGGGTCACAGATACGCAGTATTTT
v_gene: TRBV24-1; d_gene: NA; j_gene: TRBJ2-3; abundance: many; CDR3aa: CATGGSTDTQYF; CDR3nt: TGTGCCACAGGGGGGAGCACAGATACGCAGTATTTT
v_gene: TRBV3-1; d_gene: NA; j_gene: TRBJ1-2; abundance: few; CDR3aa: CASSQGINYGYTF; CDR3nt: TGTGCCAGCAGCCAGGGGATTAACTATGGCTACACCTTC
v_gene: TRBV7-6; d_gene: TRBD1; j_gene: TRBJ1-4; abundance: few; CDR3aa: CASSRGGYNEKLFF; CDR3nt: TGTGCCAGCAGCCGAGGGGGCTACAATGAAAAACTGTTTTTT
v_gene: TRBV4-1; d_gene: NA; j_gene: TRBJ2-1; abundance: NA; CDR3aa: CASSQGSGSSYNEQFF; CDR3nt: TGCGCCAGCAGCCAAGGATCAGGGAGCTCCTACAATGAGCAGTTCTTC
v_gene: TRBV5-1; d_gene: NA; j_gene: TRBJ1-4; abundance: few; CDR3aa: CASSSGQPNEKLFF; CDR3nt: TGCGCCAGCAGCTCTGGACAGCCTAATGAAAAACTGTTTTTT
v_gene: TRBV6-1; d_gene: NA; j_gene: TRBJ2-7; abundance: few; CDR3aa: CAGGQSSYEQYF; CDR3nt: TGTGCCGGCGGACAGAGCTCCTACGAGCAGTACTTC
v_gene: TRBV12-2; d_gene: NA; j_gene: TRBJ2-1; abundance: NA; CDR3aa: CATLPGSGSRDEQFF; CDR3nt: TGTGCAACCCTCCCAGGTAGCGGGAGCAGGGATGAGCAGTTCTTC
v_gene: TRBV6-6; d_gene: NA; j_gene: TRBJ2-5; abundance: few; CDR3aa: CASSEPHWGRGSQETQYF; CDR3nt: TGTGCCAGCAGTGAACCTCATTGGGGGAGAGGTTCCCAAGAGACCCAGTACTTC
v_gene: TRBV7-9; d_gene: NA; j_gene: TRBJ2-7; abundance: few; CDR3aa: CASSLGQAPYEQYF; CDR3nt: TGTGCCAGCAGCTTAGGACAGGCGCCCTACGAGCAGTACTTC
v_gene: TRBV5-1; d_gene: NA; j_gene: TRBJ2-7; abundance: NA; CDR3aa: CASSQQVSSYEQYF; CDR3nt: TGCGCCAGCAGCCAACAGGTGAGCTCCTACGAGCAGTACTTC
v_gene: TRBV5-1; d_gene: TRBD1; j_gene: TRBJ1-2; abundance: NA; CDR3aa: CASSPETGVEGYTF; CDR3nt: TGCGCCAGCAGCCCAGAGACAGGGGTGGAGGGCTACACCTTC
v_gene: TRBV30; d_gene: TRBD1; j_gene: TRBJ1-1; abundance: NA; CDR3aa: CAWSVQGYTEAFF; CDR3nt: TGTGCCTGGAGTGTACAGGGGTACACTGAAGCTTTCTTT
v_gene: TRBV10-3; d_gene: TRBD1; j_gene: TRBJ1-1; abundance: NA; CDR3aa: CAISGPTGEAFF; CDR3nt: TGTGCCATCAGTGGGCCGACAGGGGAAGCTTTCTTT
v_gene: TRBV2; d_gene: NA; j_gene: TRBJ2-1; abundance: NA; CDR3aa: CASSDLRGEQFF; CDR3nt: TGTGCCAGCAGTGACCTTCGTGGTGAGCAGTTCTTC
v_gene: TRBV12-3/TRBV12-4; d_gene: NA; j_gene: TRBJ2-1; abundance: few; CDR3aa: CASSLTSGVGNEQFF; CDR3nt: TGTGCCAGCAGTTTAACGAGCGGCGTCGGGAATGAGCAGTTCTTC
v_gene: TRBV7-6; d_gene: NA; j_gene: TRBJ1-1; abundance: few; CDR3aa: CASSLVEGNTEAFF; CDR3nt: TGTGCCAGCAGCTTAGTGGAGGGGAACACTGAAGCTTTCTTT
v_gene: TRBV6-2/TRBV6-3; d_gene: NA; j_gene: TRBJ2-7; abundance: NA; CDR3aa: CASRDQLIAAYEQYF; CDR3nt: TGTGCCAGCAGGGATCAACTTATCGCAGCCTACGAGCAGTACTTC
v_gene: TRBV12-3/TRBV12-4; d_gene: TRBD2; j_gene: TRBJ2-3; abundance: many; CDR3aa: CASSFLRGSTDTQYF; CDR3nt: TGTGCCAGCAGTTTTTTGCGGGGGAGCACAGATACGCAGTATTTT
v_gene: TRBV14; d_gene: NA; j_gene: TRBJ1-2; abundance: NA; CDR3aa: CASSRRRDYGYTF; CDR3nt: TGTGCCAGCAGCCGAAGGAGGGATTATGGCTACACCTTC
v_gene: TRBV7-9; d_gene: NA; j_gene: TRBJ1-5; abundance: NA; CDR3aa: CASSFGTASNQPQHF; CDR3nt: TGTGCCAGCAGCTTCGGCACAGCTAGCAATCAGCCCCAGCATTTT
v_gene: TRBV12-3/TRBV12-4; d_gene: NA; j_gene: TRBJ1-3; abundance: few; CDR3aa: CASTRAGRGNTIYF; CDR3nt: TGTGCCAGCACCCGGGCGGGGCGTGGAAACACCATATATTTT
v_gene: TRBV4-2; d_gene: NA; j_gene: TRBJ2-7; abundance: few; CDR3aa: CASSQDPSGAGEQYF; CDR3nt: TGTGCCAGCAGCCAAGATCCGTCAGGGGCGGGGGAGCAGTACTTC
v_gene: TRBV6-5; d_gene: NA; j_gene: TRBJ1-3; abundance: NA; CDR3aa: CASSYHPGILDSGNTIYF; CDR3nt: TGTGCCAGCAGTTACCACCCAGGAATTTTAGATTCTGGAAACACCATATATTTT
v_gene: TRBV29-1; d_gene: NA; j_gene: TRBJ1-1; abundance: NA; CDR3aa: CSARGAGNTEAFF; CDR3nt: TGCAGCGCCCGAGGGGCAGGGAACACTGAAGCTTTCTTT
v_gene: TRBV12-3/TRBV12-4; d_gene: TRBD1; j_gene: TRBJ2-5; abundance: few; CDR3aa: CASSNRQGQETQYF; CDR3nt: TGTGCCAGCAGTAACCGACAGGGCCAAGAGACCCAGTACTTC
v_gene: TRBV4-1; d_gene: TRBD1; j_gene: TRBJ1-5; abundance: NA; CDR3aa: CASATGAEQPQHF; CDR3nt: TGCGCCAGCGCAACAGGGGCGGAACAGCCCCAGCATTTT
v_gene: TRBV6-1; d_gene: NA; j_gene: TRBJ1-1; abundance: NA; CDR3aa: CASSREKSNTEAFF; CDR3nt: TGTGCCAGCAGCAGGGAGAAGTCGAACACTGAAGCTTTCTTT
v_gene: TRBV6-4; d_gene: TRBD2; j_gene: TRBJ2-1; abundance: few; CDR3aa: CASSVDGGVWGEQFF; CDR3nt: TGTGCCAGCAGTGTCGATGGGGGGGTCTGGGGTGAGCAGTTCTTC
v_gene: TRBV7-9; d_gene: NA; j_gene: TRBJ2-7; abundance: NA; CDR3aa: CASSPLGTYEQYF; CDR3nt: TGTGCCAGCAGCCCATTAGGGACCTACGAGCAGTACTTC
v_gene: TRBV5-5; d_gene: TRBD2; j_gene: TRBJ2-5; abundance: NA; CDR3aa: CASSPLVGGEGAQYF; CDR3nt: TGTGCCAGCAGCCCCCTGGTTGGGGGGGAAGGGGCCCAGTACTTC
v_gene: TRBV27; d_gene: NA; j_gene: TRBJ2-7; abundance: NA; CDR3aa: CASTPWGPPYEQYF; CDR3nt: TGTGCCAGCACCCCCTGGGGACCTCCCTACGAGCAGTACTTC
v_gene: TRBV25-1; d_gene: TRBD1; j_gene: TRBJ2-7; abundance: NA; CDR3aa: CASSDRGIHEQYF; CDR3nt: TGTGCCAGCAGTGACAGGGGGATCCACGAGCAGTACTTC
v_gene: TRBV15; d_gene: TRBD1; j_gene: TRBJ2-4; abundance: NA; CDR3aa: CATSRKNRGLAKNIQYF; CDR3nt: TGTGCCACCAGCAGAAAAAACAGGGGGCTGGCCAAAAACATTCAGTACTTC
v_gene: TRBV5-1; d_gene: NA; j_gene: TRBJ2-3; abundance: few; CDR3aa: CASSLGHHTDTQYF; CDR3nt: TGCGCCAGCAGCTTGGGACACCACACAGATACGCAGTATTTT
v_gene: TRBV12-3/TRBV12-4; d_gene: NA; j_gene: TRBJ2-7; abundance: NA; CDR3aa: CASSLRSQGEQYF; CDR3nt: TGTGCCAGCAGTTTACGGAGCCAGGGCGAGCAGTACTTC
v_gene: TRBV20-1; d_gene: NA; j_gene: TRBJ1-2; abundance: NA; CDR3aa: CSATRTGGYGYTF; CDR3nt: TGCAGTGCTACCAGGACGGGGGGATATGGCTACACCTTC
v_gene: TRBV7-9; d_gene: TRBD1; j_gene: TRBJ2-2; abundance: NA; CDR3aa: CASSKKGGGGPGELFF; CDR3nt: TGTGCCAGCAGCAAAAAAGGGGGCGGCGGTCCCGGGGAGCTGTTTTTT
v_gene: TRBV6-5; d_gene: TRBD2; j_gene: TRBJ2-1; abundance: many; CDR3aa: CASSTTSGSYNEQFF; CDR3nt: TGTGCCAGCAGCACGACTAGCGGCTCCTACAATGAGCAGTTCTTC
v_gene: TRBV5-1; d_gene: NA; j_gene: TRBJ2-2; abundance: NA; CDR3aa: CASSLHRTKEELFF; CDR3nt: TGCGCCAGCAGCTTACACCGGACGAAGGAGGAGCTGTTTTTT
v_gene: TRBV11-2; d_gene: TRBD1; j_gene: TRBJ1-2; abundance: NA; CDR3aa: CASSPDFKTGDYGYTF; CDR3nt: TGTGCCAGCAGCCCCGACTTCAAGACAGGGGACTATGGCTACACCTTC
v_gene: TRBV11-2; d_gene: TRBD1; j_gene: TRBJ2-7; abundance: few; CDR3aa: CASSASGTGVGYEQYF; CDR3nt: TGTGCCAGCAGCGCCTCCGGGACAGGGGTTGGCTACGAGCAGTACTTC
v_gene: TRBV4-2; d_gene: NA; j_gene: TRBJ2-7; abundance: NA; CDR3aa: CASSQGAITSQREQYF; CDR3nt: TGTGCCAGCAGCCAAGGGGCGATCACTAGCCAGCGGGAGCAGTACTTC
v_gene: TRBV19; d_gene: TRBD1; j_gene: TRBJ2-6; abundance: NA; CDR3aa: CASSIPTGAYSGANVLTF; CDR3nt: TGTGCCAGTAGTATCCCGACAGGGGCCTACTCTGGGGCCAACGTCCTGACTTTC
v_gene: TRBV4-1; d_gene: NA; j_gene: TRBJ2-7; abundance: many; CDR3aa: CASSQDDRSGSYEQYF; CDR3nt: TGCGCCAGCAGCCAAGACGACAGGAGTGGCTCCTACGAGCAGTACTTC
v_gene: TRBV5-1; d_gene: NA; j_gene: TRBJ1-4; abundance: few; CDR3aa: CASSLGDTYNEKLFF; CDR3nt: TGCGCCAGCAGCTTGGGGGACACTTATAATGAAAAACTGTTTTTT
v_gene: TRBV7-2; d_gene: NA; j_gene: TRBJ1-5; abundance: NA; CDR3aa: CASSLGRAEPQHF; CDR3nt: TGTGCCAGCAGCTTAGGTAGGGCAGAGCCCCAGCATTTT
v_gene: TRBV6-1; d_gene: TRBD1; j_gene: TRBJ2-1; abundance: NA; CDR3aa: CASPAGGNEQFF; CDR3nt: TGTGCCAGCCCGGCAGGGGGAAATGAGCAGTTCTTC
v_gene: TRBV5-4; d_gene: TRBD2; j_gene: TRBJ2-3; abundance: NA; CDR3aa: CASSSLAGGPKDTQYF; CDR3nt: TGTGCCAGCAGCTCCCTAGCGGGAGGGCCGAAAGATACGCAGTATTTT
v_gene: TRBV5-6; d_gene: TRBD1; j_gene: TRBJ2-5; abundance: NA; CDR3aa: CASSMTGVQETQYF; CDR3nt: TGTGCCAGCAGCATGACAGGGGTCCAAGAGACCCAGTACTTC
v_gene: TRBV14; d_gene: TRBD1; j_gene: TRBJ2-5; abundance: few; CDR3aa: CASSQQYGTGAPSDF; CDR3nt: TGTGCCAGCAGCCAACAATACGGAACAGGGGCCCCTTCGGACTTC